The 19 T cell receptor beta chains reported below all come from one sample, sequenced in a study of cytomegalovirus exposure and HLA in healthy donors. The PCR was carried out with 60 Vbeta primers and 13 Jbeta primers. TCRdb's table, derived via immunoSEQ multiplex PCR, lists solely in-frame clones and lacks some. Here the sample spans about 140,000 clones, roughly 88% being singletons. Sequencing was done on a sample of PBMCs. All receptors come from a woman aged 40 to 55 in good health and CMV-seronegative.

The V call is TRBV21-1, the J call TRBJ2-1; TRBD1 is the table's D call, not checked against the DNA. TRBV21-1 is given as a pseudogene. There are 12 residues in the CDR3. The CDR3 DNA sequence: TGTGCCAGCAGCAACAGGGTATGGCGTGAGTTCTTC. Amino acid sequence: CASSNRVWREFF.

V gene TRBV2 combines with J gene TRBJ1-4; TRBD1 matches at 8 bases. The germline CDR1 and CDR2 sequences are SNHLY and FYNNEI. The CDR3 contains 14 residues. Germline trimming cut 6 bases from V and 4 bases from J; bases unmatched to any gene: 4. The CDR3: CASSKQGGNEKLFF. CDR3 coding DNA: TGTGCCAGCAGCAAACAGGGGGGTAATGAAAAACTGTTTTTT.

The chain uses TRBV6-1 and TRBJ1-1, with D perhaps matching TRBD1 (5 bases). Germline assignment: CDR1 MNHNS and CDR2 SASEGT. Between the trimmed V and J ends, which lost 7 bases and 4 bases, there was a span of 16 bases. This CDR3 is built from 14 residues. Here the CDR3 reads CASTRPARGTEAFF. CDR3 nucleotides: TGTGCCAGCACGAGACCCGCAAGGGGCACTGAAGCTTTCTTT.

With respect to this clone: The junction departs from the called germline gene at one end, perhaps through a read error. V and J are TRBV7-9 and TRBJ1-2; no clear D gene. Germline V lookup: CDR1 SEHNR, CDR2 FQNEAQ (reference sequence). The CDR3 runs to 13 residues. CDR3 coding DNA: TGTTCCAGCAGCTTAGGCCTCGGGGAGGGCTACACCTTC. It yields the protein CSSSLGLGEGYTF.

The gene calls are TRBV5-1 and TRBJ2-2, with TRBD1 identical over 10 bases. Germline V lookup: CDR1 SGHRS, CDR2 YFSETQ. V shed 6 bases and J 5 bases; nucleotides not matched to a gene: 4. This CDR3 is built from 14 residues. The CDR3 coding sequence is TGCGCCAGCACCCCGGGACAGGGGACCGGGGAGCTGTTTTTT. Translation: CASTPGQGTGELFF.

The V and J genes are TRBV28 and TRBJ2-4, with D unclear. V dropped 6 bases and J dropped 1 base, with 10 bases sitting between them. This CDR3 is built from 14 residues. Per germline, CDR1 MDHEN and CDR2 SYDVKM. The CDR3 here is CASSPPGAKNIQYF. For the CDR3, the DNA is TGTGCCAGCAGCCCCCCCGGGGCCAAAAACATTCAGTACTTC.

The V and J genes are TRBV6-1 and TRBJ2-7; TRBD2 might be the D (6 bases). The CDR3 totals 14 residues. In germline, CDR1 is MNHNS, CDR2 SASEGT. Trimming pared 6 bases from V and 0 bases from J, leaving 12 bases between. The DNA of the CDR3 is TGTGCCAGCAGCCCCCGGGGGACCTCCTACGAGCAGTACTTC. Protein product: CASSPRGTSYEQYF.

The rearrangement joins TRBV7-9 to TRBJ2-2, with TRBD1 matching over 10 bases. The CDR3 runs to 15 residues. V was pared by 6 bases and J by 6 bases, with 7 bases of the junction left unmatched. Germline CDR1 reads SEHNR; CDR2 reads FQNEAQ (reference sequence). CDR3 sequence (DNA): TGTGCCAGCAGGGAAAAGGACAGGGGGGCCGGGGAGCTGTTTTTT. This codes for CASREKDRGAGELFF.

About this clone itself: At one boundary the junction diverges from the germline segment, which might be a read error. The chain links TRBV7-9 to TRBJ1-3; D is ambiguous. The CDR3 spans 14 residues. Looked up from germline, CDR1 is SEHNR and CDR2 is FQNEAQ (reference sequence). The CDR3 is CSSSFGTSGNTIYF. The CDR3, as DNA: TGTTCCAGCAGCTTTGGCACCTCTGGAAACACCATATATTTT.

The genes are TRBV7-6 and TRBJ2-2; a weak D match, TRBD1 (6 bases). Germline V gene lookup returns CDR1 SGHVS and CDR2 FNYEAQ. CDR3 length: 16 residues. The V end was cut by 1 base, the J end by 0 bases, with 9 bases between. The CDR3 coding sequence is TGTGCCAGCAGCTTAGGAGGGACAACGAACACCGGGGAGCTGTTTTTT. It translates to CASSLGGTTNTGELFF.

The chain uses TRBV7-2 and TRBJ2-1, with 10 nucleotides matching TRBD1. V shed 1 base and J 4 bases; nucleotides not matched to a gene: 4. Germline lookup yields CDR1 SGHTA and CDR2 FQGNSA. This CDR3 region has 16 residues. CDR3 nucleotide sequence: TGTGCCAGCAGCTTAGGACAGGGGGCGTTTTACAATGAGCAGTTCTTC. Translated: CASSLGQGAFYNEQFF.

The genes are TRBV10-1 and TRBJ2-1; tentative D call: TRBD2 (6 bases). V shed 5 bases and J shed 7 bases, with 12 bases lying between them. Germline CDR1 reads WNHNN; CDR2 reads SYGVQD (reference sequence). CDR3 length: 13 amino acids. CDR3 in amino acids: CASSTSLMNEQFF. CDR3 DNA sequence: TGCGCCAGCAGTACTAGCCTAATGAATGAGCAGTTCTTC.

The chain couples TRBV6-1 to TRBJ1-1; 10 bases align to TRBD1. Trimming took 7 bases from V and 6 from J; bases not matched to a gene: 8. Germline V gene data show CDR1 as MNHNS and CDR2 as SASEGT. This CDR3 has 14 residues. The CDR3 reads CASTDRGRIAEAFF. The CDR3 DNA reads as TGTGCCAGCACAGACAGGGGGCGGATCGCTGAAGCTTTCTTT.

The count of this clone is one. The V and J genes are TRBV4-1 and TRBJ2-3, with 9 bases matching TRBD2. Unmatched junction bases numbered 5, after V lost 0 bases and J lost 4 bases. CDR1 and CDR2 (germline): MGHRA, YSYEKL. The CDR3 covers 16 residues. DNA for the CDR3: TGCGCCAGCAGCCAAGAAGGTAGCGGGAGTTCAGATACGCAGTATTTT. This sequence encodes CASSQEGSGSSDTQYF.

V is TRBV6-6 and J is TRBJ2-3; D not certain. The ends were cut back, 0 bases at V and 6 bases at J, with 7 bases in the middle. This CDR3 has 13 amino acids. CDR1 and CDR2 (germline): MNHNY, SVGAGI (reference sequence). The CDR3 sequence: CASSYSSLDTQYF. Written as DNA, the CDR3 is TGTGCCAGCAGTTACTCGTCCCTGGATACGCAGTATTTT.

The chain links TRBV11-2 to TRBJ2-7; 14 positions match TRBD2. The CDR3 has 14 amino acids. Germline-derived CDR1 and CDR2 are SGHAT and FQNNGV. The V segment lost 7 bases and the J segment 4 bases; nucleotides outside the gene matches: 3. CDR3 coding DNA: TGTGCCAGCACCTGGACTAGCGGGGGGTACGAGCAGTACTTC. Its translation is CASTWTSGGYEQYF.

This sequence joins TRBV7-2 and TRBJ2-5; D may be TRBD1 (6 bases). The CDR3 has 13 residues. V shed 5 bases and J shed 4 bases, with 11 bases lying between them. CDR1 SGHTA and CDR2 FQGNSA come from the germline V gene. The CDR3 region is CASSQRGGETQYF. As DNA, the CDR3 is TGTGCCAGCAGCCAGCGAGGGGGAGAGACCCAGTACTTC.

This chain uses TRBV11-2 with TRBJ2-7; 11 bases are shared with TRBD2. V lost 5 bases and J lost 3; bases outside the gene matches: 6. This CDR3 has 15 amino acids. Germline V gene lookup returns CDR1 SGHAT and CDR2 FQNNGV. CDR3: CASSAPGTSGYEQYF. The CDR3, as DNA: TGTGCCAGCAGCGCACCCGGGACTAGCGGCTACGAGCAGTACTTC.

The gene calls are TRBV29-1 and TRBJ2-7; 7 bases match TRBD2. V shed 7 bases and J 3 bases; nucleotides not matched to a gene: 6. The CDR3 sequence is 12 residues long. Germline V gene lookup returns CDR1 SQVTM and CDR2 ANQGSEA. The CDR3 DNA reads TGCAGCGCTGTGGAGCGGGGCTACGAGCAGTACTTC. This codes for CSAVERGYEQYF.